In this sample, the clone carrying this TCR beta chain turned up a few times. This entry belongs to a study of human T cells and chemical hapten exposure. Time point in this sample: pre-sensitization, week 0. The treatment is: therapeutic diphenylcyclopropenone sensitization with weekly scalp DPC. Source study methods: A per-sample median of around 88,000 TCRs was observed, with counts ranging from roughly 20,000 to 700,000. TCRdb used MiXCR to reprocess the RACE reads, holding one entry per CDR3 protein. The V and J calls, along with clone size, are taken from TCRdb and not from the paper's own processing. This table holds about 300,000 distinct CDR3 sequences, 4.5% to 7% found once. Trimming took 3 bases from V and 6 from J, leaving 8 bases between them. Germline assignment: CDR1 KGHSH and CDR2 LQKENI. This CDR3 spans 13 amino acids.

The rearrangement joins TRBV18 to TRBJ2-2; D remains unclear. The source of this sequence is a woman between 18 and 29 years old with alopecia areata. Some clones in this sample may be carry-over from other donors' samples. The material was whole blood, obtained in connection with sensitization to the hapten diphenylcyclopropenone (DPC). The CDR3 region has the DNA TGTGCCAGCTCACCCGAAAACCCCGGGGAGCTGTTTTTT. This sequence encodes CASSPENPGELFF.